This entry concerns a single TCR beta chain. Sequencing used immunoSEQ multiplex PCR; TCRdb keeps in-frame clones, though not all of them. The data show around 2,100 clones, about four fifths seen once. These data come from a study of follicular helper T cells after annual influenza vaccination. Germline assignment: CDR1 SGHAT and CDR2 FQDESV (reference sequence). CDR3 length: 17 residues. After removal of 4 bases from V and 3 bases from J, the junction contained 7 bases not matched to a gene. Described time point: 2015-2016 season, pre-vaccination. Sequencing used CXCR5+ CD38+ circulating T follicular helper cells from blood, obtained on the day of influenza vaccination. The sample's subset: circulating Tfh, non-naive CD4+CXCR5+PD-1+ (ICOS+CD38+ or ICOS-CD38-). The chain joins TRBV11-1 to TRBJ2-4, with 12 positions matching TRBD1. This TCR was recovered from an adult who received the influenza vaccine. As DNA, the CDR3 is TGTGCCAGCAGCTCACCCGGGACAGGGGGCGGCAAAAACATTCAGTACTTC. Protein product: CASSSPGTGGGKNIQYF.